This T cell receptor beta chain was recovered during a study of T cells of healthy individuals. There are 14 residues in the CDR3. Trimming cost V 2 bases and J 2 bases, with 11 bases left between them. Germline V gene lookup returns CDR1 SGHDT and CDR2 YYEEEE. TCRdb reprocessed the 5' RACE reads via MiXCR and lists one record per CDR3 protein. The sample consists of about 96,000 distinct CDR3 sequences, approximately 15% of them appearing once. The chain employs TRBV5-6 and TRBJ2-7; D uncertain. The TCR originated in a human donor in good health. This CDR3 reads CASSFFSAAYEQYF. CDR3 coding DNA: TGTGCCAGCAGCTTTTTCAGTGCGGCCTACGAGCAGTACTTC. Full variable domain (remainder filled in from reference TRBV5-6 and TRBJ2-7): DAGVTQSPTHLIKTRGQQVTLRCSPKSGHDTVSWYQQALGQGPQFIFQYYEEEERQRGNFPDRFSGHQFPNYSSELNVNALLLGDSALYLCASSFFSAAYEQYFGPGTRLTVT.